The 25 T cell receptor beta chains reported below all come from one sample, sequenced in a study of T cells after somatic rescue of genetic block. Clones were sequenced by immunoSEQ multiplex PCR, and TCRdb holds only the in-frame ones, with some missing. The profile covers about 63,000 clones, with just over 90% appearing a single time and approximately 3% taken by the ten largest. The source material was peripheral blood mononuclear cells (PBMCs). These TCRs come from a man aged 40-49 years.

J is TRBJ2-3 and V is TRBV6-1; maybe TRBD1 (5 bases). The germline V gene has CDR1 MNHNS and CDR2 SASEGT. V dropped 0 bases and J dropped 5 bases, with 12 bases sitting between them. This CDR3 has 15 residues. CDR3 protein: CASSEASARGDTQYF. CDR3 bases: TGTGCCAGCAGTGAAGCAAGTGCAAGGGGAGATACGCAGTATTTT.

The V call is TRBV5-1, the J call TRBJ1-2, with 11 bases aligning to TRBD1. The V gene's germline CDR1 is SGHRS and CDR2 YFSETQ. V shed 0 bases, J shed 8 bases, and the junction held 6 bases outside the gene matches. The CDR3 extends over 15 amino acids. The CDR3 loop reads CASSLGRGQGAGYTF. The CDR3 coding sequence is TGCGCCAGCAGCTTGGGACGAGGACAGGGGGCAGGCTACACCTTC.

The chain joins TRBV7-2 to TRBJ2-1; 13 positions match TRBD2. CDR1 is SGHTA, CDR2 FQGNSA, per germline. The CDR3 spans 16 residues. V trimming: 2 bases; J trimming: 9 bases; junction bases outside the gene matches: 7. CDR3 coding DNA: TGTGCCAGCAGCTTACTCGGACTAGCGGGAGCGGTTGAGCAGTTCTTC. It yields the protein CASSLLGLAGAVEQFF.

The CDR3 nucleotides are TGTGCCAGCAGCGGACCGGGACAGGGGGACCCCTACGAGCAGTACTTC. Protein: CASSGPGQGDPYEQYF. The chain employs TRBV2 and TRBJ2-7, with 11 bases fitting TRBD1. J gave up 2 bases and V 6 bases, and 9 bases lay outside the gene matches. This CDR3 has 16 residues. Germline CDR1 is SNHLY and CDR2 is FYNNEI.

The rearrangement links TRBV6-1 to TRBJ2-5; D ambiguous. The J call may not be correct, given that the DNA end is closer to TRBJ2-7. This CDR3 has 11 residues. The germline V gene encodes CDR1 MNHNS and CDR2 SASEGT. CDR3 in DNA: TGTGCCAGCAGTGCCCTAGGCGAGCAGTACTTC. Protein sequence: CASSALGEQYF.

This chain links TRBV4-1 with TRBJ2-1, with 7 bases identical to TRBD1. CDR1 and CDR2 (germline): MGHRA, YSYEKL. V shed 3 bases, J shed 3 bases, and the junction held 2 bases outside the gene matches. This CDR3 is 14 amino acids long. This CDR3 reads CASSQGQFYNEQFF. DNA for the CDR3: TGCGCCAGCAGCCAGGGACAGTTCTACAATGAGCAGTTCTTC.

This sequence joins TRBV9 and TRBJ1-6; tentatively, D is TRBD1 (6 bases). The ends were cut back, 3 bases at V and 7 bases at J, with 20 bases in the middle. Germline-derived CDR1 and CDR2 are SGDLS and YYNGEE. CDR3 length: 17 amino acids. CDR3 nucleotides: TGTGCCAGCAGCGCCCAAGACAGGTCTGGGAGGAATTCACCCCTCCACTTT. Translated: CASSAQDRSGRNSPLHF.

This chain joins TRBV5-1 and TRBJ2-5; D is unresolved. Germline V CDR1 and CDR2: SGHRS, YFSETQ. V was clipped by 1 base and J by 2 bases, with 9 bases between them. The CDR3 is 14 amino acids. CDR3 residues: CASSLLTTQETQYF. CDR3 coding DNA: TGCGCCAGCAGCTTGCTAACTACTCAAGAGACCCAGTACTTC.

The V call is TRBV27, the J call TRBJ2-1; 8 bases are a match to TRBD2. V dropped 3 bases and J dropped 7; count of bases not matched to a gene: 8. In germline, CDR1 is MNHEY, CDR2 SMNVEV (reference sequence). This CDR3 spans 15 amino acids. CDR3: CASSFSGVVVNEQFF. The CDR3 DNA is TGTGCCAGCAGTTTTAGCGGGGTGGTTGTGAATGAGCAGTTCTTC.

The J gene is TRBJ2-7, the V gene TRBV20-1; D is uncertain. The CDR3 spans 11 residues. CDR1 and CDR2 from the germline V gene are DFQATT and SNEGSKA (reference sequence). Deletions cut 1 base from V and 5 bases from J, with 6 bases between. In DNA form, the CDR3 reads TGCAGTGCTAGAGCCTGGGACGAGCAGTACTTC. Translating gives CSARAWDEQYF.

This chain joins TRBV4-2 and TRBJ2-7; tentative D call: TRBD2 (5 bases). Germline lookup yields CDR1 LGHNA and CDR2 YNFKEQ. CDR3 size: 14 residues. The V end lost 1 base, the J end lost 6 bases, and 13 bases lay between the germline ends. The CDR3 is CASSQAGSLAEQYF. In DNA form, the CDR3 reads TGTGCCAGCAGCCAAGCGGGATCATTGGCCGAGCAGTACTTC.

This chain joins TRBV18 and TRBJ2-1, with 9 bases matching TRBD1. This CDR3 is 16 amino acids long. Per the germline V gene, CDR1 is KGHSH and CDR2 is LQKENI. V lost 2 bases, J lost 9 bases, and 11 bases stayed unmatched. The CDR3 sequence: CASSPNRGPTSPEQFF. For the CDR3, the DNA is TGTGCCAGCTCACCAAACAGGGGGCCAACTAGCCCTGAGCAGTTCTTC. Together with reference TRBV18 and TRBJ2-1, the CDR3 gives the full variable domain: NAGVMQNPRHLVRRRGQEARLRCSPMKGHSHVYWYRQLPEEGLKFMVYLQKENIIDESGMPKERFSAEFPKEGPSILRIQQVVRGDSAAYFCASSPNRGPTSPEQFFGPGTRLTVL.

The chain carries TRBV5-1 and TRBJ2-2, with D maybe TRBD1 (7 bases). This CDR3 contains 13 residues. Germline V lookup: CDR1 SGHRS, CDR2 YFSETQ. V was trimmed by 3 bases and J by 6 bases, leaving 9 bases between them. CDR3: CASSSRGAGELFF. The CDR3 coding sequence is TGCGCCAGCAGCTCCAGGGGGGCCGGGGAGCTGTTTTTT.

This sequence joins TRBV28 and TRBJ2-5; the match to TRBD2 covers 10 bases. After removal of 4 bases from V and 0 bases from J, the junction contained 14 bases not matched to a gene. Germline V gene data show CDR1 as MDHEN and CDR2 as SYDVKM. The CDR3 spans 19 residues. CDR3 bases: TGTGCCAGCAGTTCGCGTCTACCCGGGACTAGCGATCACCAAGAGACCCAGTACTTC. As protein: CASSSRLPGTSDHQETQYF.

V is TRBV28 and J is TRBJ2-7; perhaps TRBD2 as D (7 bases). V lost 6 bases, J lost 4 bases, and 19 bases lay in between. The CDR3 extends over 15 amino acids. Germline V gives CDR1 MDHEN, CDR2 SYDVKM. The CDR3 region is CASRQPTGGRYEQYF. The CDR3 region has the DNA TGTGCCAGCAGACAGCCGACGGGGGGCCGGTACGAGCAGTACTTC.

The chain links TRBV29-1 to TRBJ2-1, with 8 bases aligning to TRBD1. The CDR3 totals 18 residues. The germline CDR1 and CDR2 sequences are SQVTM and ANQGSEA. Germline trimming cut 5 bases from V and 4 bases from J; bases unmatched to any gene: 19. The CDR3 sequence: CSVIDRGTSPGLYNEQFF. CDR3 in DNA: TGCAGCGTTATAGACAGGGGAACTTCTCCGGGACTTTACAATGAGCAGTTCTTC.

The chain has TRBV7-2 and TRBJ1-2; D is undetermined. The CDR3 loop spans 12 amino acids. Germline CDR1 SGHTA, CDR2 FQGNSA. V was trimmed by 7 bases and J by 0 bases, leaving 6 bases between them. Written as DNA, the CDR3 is TGTGCCAGCACCGGGGCTAACTATGGCTACACCTTC. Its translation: CASTGANYGYTF.

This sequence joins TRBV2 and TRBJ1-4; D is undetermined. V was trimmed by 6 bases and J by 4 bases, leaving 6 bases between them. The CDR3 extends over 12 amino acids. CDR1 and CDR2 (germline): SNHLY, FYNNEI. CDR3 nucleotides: TGTGCCAGCAGGGACGGTAATGAAAAACTGTTTTTT. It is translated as CASRDGNEKLFF. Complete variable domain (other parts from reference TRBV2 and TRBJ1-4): EPEVTQTPSHQVTQMGQEVILRCVPISNHLYFYWYRQILGQKVEFLVSFYNNEISEKSEIFDDQFSVERPDGSNFTLKIRSTKLEDSAMYFCASRDGNEKLFFGSGTQLSVL.

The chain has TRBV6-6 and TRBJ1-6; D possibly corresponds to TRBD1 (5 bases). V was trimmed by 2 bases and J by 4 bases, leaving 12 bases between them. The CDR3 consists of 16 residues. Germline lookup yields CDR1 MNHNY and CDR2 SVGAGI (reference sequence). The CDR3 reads CASSYEGPLYNSPLHF. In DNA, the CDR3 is TGTGCCAGCAGTTACGAGGGGCCATTATATAATTCACCCCTCCACTTT.

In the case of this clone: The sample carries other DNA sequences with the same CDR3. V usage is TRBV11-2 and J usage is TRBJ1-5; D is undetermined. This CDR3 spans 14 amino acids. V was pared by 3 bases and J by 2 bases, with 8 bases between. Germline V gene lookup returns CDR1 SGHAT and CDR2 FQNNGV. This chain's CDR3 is CASSFGSGNQPQHF. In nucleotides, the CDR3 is TGTGCCAGCAGCTTTGGGTCAGGCAATCAGCCCCAGCATTTT.

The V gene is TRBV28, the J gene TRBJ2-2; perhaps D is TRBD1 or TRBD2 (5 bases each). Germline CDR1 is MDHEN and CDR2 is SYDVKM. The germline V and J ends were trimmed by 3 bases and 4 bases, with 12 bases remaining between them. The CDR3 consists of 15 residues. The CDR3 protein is CASSFQGDGTGELFF. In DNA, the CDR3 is TGTGCCAGCAGTTTCCAGGGAGACGGCACCGGGGAGCTGTTTTTT.

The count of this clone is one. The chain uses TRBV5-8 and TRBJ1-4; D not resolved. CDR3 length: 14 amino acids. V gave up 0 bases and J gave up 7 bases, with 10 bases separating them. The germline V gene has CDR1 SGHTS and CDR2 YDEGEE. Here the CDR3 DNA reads TGTGCCAGCAGCTTGGGAGACGGACCTGAAAAACTGTTTTTT. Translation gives CASSLGDGPEKLFF.

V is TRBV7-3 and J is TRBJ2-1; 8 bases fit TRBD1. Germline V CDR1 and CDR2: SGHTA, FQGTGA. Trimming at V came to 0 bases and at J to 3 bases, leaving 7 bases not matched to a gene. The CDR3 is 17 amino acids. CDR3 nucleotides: TGTGCCAGCAGCTTAACGGGACAGGCTTACTTCTACAATGAGCAGTTCTTC. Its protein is CASSLTGQAYFYNEQFF.

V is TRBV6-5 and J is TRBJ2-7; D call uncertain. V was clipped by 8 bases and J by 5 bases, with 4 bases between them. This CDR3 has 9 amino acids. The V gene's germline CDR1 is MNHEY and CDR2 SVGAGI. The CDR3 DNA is TGTGCCAGCGATGACGAGCAGTACTTC. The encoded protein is CASDDEQYF.

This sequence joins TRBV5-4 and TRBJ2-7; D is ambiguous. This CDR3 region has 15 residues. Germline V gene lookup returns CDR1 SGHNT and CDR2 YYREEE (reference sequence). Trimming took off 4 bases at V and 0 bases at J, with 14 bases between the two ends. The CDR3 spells CASSHQQNSSYEQYF. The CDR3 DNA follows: TGTGCCAGCAGCCATCAACAGAACAGCTCCTACGAGCAGTACTTC.